The 24 T cell receptor beta chains below come from one sample, sequenced in a study of cytomegalovirus exposure and HLA in healthy donors. Researchers ran the PCR with 60 Vbeta and 13 Jbeta primers. The data were produced by immunoSEQ multiplex PCR, yet TCRdb's version contains in-frame clones alone and is incomplete. This table has more than 85,000 clones, 69% appearing once. The sample was PBMCs. Every receptor here comes from a woman in her seventies in good health and CMV-seropositive.

The chain employs TRBV6-1 and TRBJ2-4, with 8 bases fitting TRBD2. From germline, CDR1 is MNHNS and CDR2 SASEGT. This CDR3 has 15 amino acids. Trimming at V came to 6 bases and at J to 2 bases, leaving 6 bases not matched to a gene. CDR3: CASRTPGGPKNIQYF. The CDR3 coding sequence is TGTGCCAGCAGGACCCCGGGGGGGCCCAAAAACATTCAGTACTTC.

This clone was recorded only once. The chain combines TRBV29-1 with TRBJ1-4, with D maybe TRBD1 (6 bases). This CDR3 has 12 amino acids. Germline V gives CDR1 SQVTM, CDR2 ANQGSEA. V was shortened by 7 bases and J by 5 bases, with 11 bases between the two germline ends. The CDR3 region has the DNA TGCAGCGGCAGGGGTCCGAATGAAAAACTGTTTTTT. It codes for CSGRGPNEKLFF.

The chain carries TRBV30 and TRBJ2-7; D remains ambiguous. CDR3 size: 11 residues. Germline CDR1 is GTSNPN and CDR2 is SVGIG (reference sequence). Trimming shortened V by 3 bases and J by 2 bases, and 5 bases separated the two germline ends. The CDR3 DNA follows: TGTGCCTGGAGCCGAGCCTACGAGCAGTACTTC. As protein: CAWSRAYEQYF. Full variable domain (outside the CDR3, taken from reference TRBV30 and TRBJ2-7): SQTIHQWPATLVQPVGSPLSLECTVEGTSNPNLYWYRQAAGRGLQLLFYSVGIGQISSEVPQNLSASRPQDRQFILSSKKLLLSDSGFYLCAWSRAYEQYFGPGTRLTVT.

The chain recombines TRBV7-2 with TRBJ2-3; 8 bases line up with TRBD2. Germline CDR1 SGHTA, CDR2 FQGNSA. Germline trimming cut 2 bases from V and 5 bases from J; bases unmatched to any gene: 3. The CDR3 extends over 14 amino acids. Here the CDR3 reads CASSLNGGEDTQYF. The CDR3 coding sequence is TGTGCCAGCAGCTTAAACGGGGGGGAAGATACGCAGTATTTT.

The chain carries TRBV21-1 and TRBJ1-5. TRBV21-1 is a pseudogene. This CDR3 region has 18 residues. The DNA for the CDR3 is TGTGCCAGCAGGGTTGTGGGAGGACACTCTTTCATCAATCAGCCCCAGCATTTT. Amino acids: CASRVVGGHSFINQPQHF.

The chain joins TRBV7-2 to TRBJ2-5; D might be TRBD2 (6 bases). Germline CDR1 is SGHTA and CDR2 is FQGNSA. The V end lost 5 bases, the J end lost 5 bases, and 15 bases lay between the germline ends. This CDR3 is 14 amino acids long. For the CDR3, the DNA is TGTGCCAGCAGCCGGGGACTGCGCATGGAGACCCAGTACTTC. Encoded protein: CASSRGLRMETQYF.

This clone appeared a single time. The V gene is TRBV5-1, the J gene TRBJ2-4; tentative D call: TRBD2 (5 bases). The CDR3 runs 15 residues. Germline lookup yields CDR1 SGHRS and CDR2 YFSETQ. The V end was cut by 0 bases, the J end by 1 base, with 8 bases between. CDR3 DNA sequence: TGCGCCAGCAGCTTGGCTGGGGAGGCCAAAAACATTCAGTACTTC. Translating gives CASSLAGEAKNIQYF.

The chain combines TRBV5-1 with TRBJ2-1; TRBD1 aligns across 7 bases. CDR1 and CDR2 from the germline V gene are SGHRS and YFSETQ. Unmatched junction bases numbered 6, after V lost 0 bases and J lost 9 bases. The CDR3 consists of 14 residues. DNA of the CDR3: TGCGCCAGCAGCTTGGTACTAGGGGGCGGTGAGCAGTTCTTC. It is translated as CASSLVLGGGEQFF.

The chain carries TRBV19 and TRBJ2-7; the match to TRBD1 covers 7 bases. The trim removed 8 bases at V and 2 bases at J, leaving 0 bases unmatched. The CDR3 is 11 amino acids. Per germline, CDR1 LNHDA and CDR2 SQIVND (reference sequence). The CDR3 bases are TGTGCCAGTGGACAGGCCTACGAGCAGTACTTC. It codes for CASGQAYEQYF.

The chain is built from TRBV10-2 and TRBJ1-4; 8 nucleotides line up with TRBD1. Per germline, CDR1 WSHSY and CDR2 SAAADI. V lost 0 bases and J lost 9; bases outside the gene matches: 6. CDR3 size: 15 residues. CDR3 sequence reads: CASSESGTGVQKLFF. The CDR3 nucleotides are TGCGCCAGCAGTGAGTCCGGGACAGGAGTTCAAAAACTGTTTTTT.

This clone was counted only a few times. The chain uses TRBV5-1 and TRBJ1-1; perhaps TRBD1 as D (6 bases). Between the trimmed V and J ends, which lost 4 bases and 4 bases, there was a span of 14 bases. Germline loops: CDR1 SGHRS, CDR2 YFSETQ. CDR3 length equals 14 residues. This CDR3 is CASSVSRTATEAFF. The DNA of the CDR3 is TGCGCCAGCAGCGTGTCAAGGACAGCCACTGAAGCTTTCTTT. The variable domain in full, completed from reference TRBV5-1 and TRBJ1-1, reads KAGVTQTPRYLIKTRGQQVTLSCSPISGHRSVSWYQQTPGQGLQFLFEYFSETQRNKGNFPGRFSGRQFSNSRSEMNVSTLELGDSALYLCASSVSRTATEAFFGQGTRLTVV.

The J gene is TRBJ2-6, the V gene TRBV6-5; the match to TRBD1 covers 7 bases. The CDR3 is made up of 16 amino acids. Trimming cost V 4 bases and J 2 bases; bases outside gene matches: 5. In germline, CDR1 is MNHEY, CDR2 SVGAGI. The CDR3 bases are TGTGCCAGCAGTTCTACAGGGGCTACTGGGGCCAACGTCCTGACTTTC. It encodes CASSSTGATGANVLTF.

The chain links TRBV7-9 to TRBJ1-4, with a tentative D call TRBD1 (6 bases). The germline V and J ends were trimmed by 1 base and 7 bases, with 19 bases remaining between them. There are 17 residues in the CDR3. Germline loops: CDR1 SEHNR, CDR2 FQNEAQ (reference sequence). Here the CDR3 reads CASSLGGPGDTGEKLFF. CDR3 nucleotides: TGTGCCAGCAGCTTAGGGGGGCCAGGGGATACGGGTGAAAAACTGTTTTTT.

The V call is TRBV5-1, the J call TRBJ1-2, with D possibly matching TRBD1 (6 bases). CDR3 length: 18 amino acids. Germline loops: CDR1 SGHRS, CDR2 YFSETQ. Trimming cost V 0 bases and J 5 bases, with 23 bases left between them. CDR3: CASSLEPTRDKGLYGYTF. The CDR3 DNA reads TGCGCCAGCAGCTTGGAACCAACGAGGGACAAGGGGCTTTATGGCTACACCTTC.

This clone is a singleton in its sample. V and J are TRBV7-3 and TRBJ1-1, with D perhaps TRBD1 (5 bases). V lost 5 bases, J lost 5 bases, and 12 bases lay in between. Germline V gives CDR1 SGHTA, CDR2 FQGTGA. This CDR3 is built from 13 residues. The CDR3 protein is CASSPQGGTEAFF. The CDR3 region has the DNA TGTGCCAGCAGCCCGCAGGGAGGTACTGAAGCTTTCTTT.

V gene TRBV11-2 combines with J gene TRBJ2-2, with TRBD1 matching over 8 bases. After removal of 5 bases from V and 5 bases from J, the junction contained 7 bases not matched to a gene. Germline CDR1 is SGHAT and CDR2 is FQNNGV. This CDR3 is 15 amino acids long. Here the CDR3 reads CASSAGTGGTGELFF. The CDR3 region has the DNA TGTGCCAGCAGCGCCGGGACAGGAGGGACCGGGGAGCTGTTTTTT.

The gene calls are TRBV18 and TRBJ2-5; 10 nucleotides line up with TRBD2. The CDR3 loop spans 15 amino acids. Per germline, CDR1 KGHSH and CDR2 LQKENI. J gave up 4 bases and V 3 bases, and 5 bases lay outside the gene matches. Here the CDR3 reads CASSPSGGVPETQYF. CDR3 coding DNA: TGTGCCAGCTCACCGAGCGGGGGGGTCCCAGAGACCCAGTACTTC.

The CDR3 DNA reads TGCGCCAGCAGCCTCGCCTTGGGACAGGGCTCTGGGGCCAACGTCCTGACTTTC. This encodes CASSLALGQGSGANVLTF. The chain recombines TRBV4-1 with TRBJ2-6, with 9 bases identical to TRBD1. Germline loops: CDR1 MGHRA, CDR2 YSYEKL. V dropped 4 bases and J dropped 0; count of bases not matched to a gene: 7. The CDR3 loop spans 18 amino acids.

The rearrangement joins TRBV7-2 to TRBJ2-7; no reliable D call. CDR1 and CDR2 from the germline V gene are SGHTA and FQGNSA. The length of the CDR3 is 14 residues. Trimming removed 5 bases at V and 4 bases at J, with 15 bases between. The CDR3 region is CASSQFAQRYEQYF. CDR3 in DNA: TGTGCCAGCAGCCAATTTGCCCAGAGGTACGAGCAGTACTTC.

The chain carries TRBV2 and TRBJ2-7; D is uncertain. Germline assignment: CDR1 SNHLY and CDR2 FYNNEI. The CDR3 length is 12 residues. Trimming removed 6 bases at V and 3 bases at J, with 9 bases between. DNA of the CDR3: TGTGCCAGCAGGTATTCGGTCTACGAGCAGTACTTC. Translation: CASRYSVYEQYF.

This chain joins TRBV5-6 and TRBJ2-7; D is perhaps TRBD1 (5 bases). Between the trimmed V and J ends, which lost 3 bases and 3 bases, there was a span of 16 bases. The CDR3 consists of 15 residues. Looked up from germline, CDR1 is SGHDT and CDR2 is YYEEEE. This chain's CDR3 is CASSSVPGFSYEQYF. In DNA, the CDR3 is TGTGCCAGCAGCTCGGTACCAGGGTTCAGCTACGAGCAGTACTTC.

The sample holds a few counts of this clone. V usage is TRBV6-5 and J usage is TRBJ1-1, with 9 bases identical to TRBD1. Per germline, CDR1 MNHEY and CDR2 SVGAGI. J gave up 10 bases and V 6 bases, and 15 bases lay outside the gene matches. The CDR3 extends over 15 amino acids. The CDR3, as DNA: TGTGCCAGCAGCCCCCGACAGGGGGGGAACTCCCCAGCTTTCTTT. As protein: CASSPRQGGNSPAFF.

This clone has just a few counts. The chain has TRBV28 and TRBJ1-3; D is unresolved. CDR1 and CDR2 from the germline V gene are MDHEN and SYDVKM. Trimming took off 2 bases at V and 4 bases at J, with 12 bases between the two ends. CDR3 length: 15 residues. The CDR3 DNA reads as TGTGCCAGCAGTTTACAGGAGGTAGCAGGAAACACCATATATTTT. It is translated as CASSLQEVAGNTIYF.

This rearrangement joins TRBV29-1 to TRBJ2-5; TRBD2 matches at 10 bases. CDR3 size: 16 residues. The V segment lost 6 bases and the J segment 2 bases; nucleotides outside the gene matches: 12. Germline lookup yields CDR1 SQVTM and CDR2 ANQGSEA. The CDR3 is CSVPTERGGLQETQYF. The CDR3 nucleotides read TGCAGCGTGCCCACCGAGCGGGGGGGCTTACAAGAGACCCAGTACTTC.